This T cell receptor (beta chain) was identified during a study of shared clonotypes between healthy human individuals. The study's findings and limits: A handful of donors showed sharing of 4.5% to 5% of naive CD4 clonotypes. Generally, estimated richness proved larger in naive subsets than it did in memory subsets.

This CDR3 contains 14 residues. Trimming took 3 bases from V and 4 from J, leaving 12 bases between them. Per germline, CDR1 GTSNPN and CDR2 SVGIG (reference sequence). Deep-level assay runs were performed. Only in-frame clones appear in the TCRdb table, and some are missing; sequencing was by immunoSEQ multiplex PCR. Of 740,000 or so clones listed, around 73% are singletons. Worth noting for this clone: Its cognate antigen is unknown.

The chain is built from TRBV30 and TRBJ2-2; TRBD2 is a possible D gene (6 bases). The sequence was collected from a woman aged 25 to 39 in good health. Sequenced sample: memory CD4+ T cells sorted from blood. As for subset: CD45RA-negative fraction. In DNA form, the CDR3 reads TGTGCCTGGAGACGGGACGGGGGCACCGGGGAGCTGTTTTTT. Encoded protein: CAWRRDGGTGELFF.